Following are 27 T cell receptor beta chains from one sample sequenced in a study of T cells after yellow fever vaccination. TCRdb used MiXCR to reprocess the 5' RACE reads, holding one entry per CDR3 protein. This table has about 210,000 distinct CDR3 sequences, around 3.1% appearing once. The source was CD4+ T cells sorted from PBMCs, collected 10 days after the yellow fever booster vaccination. The receptors here all came from a man between 18 and 29 years old who received the YFV17D yellow fever vaccine.

This clonotype was counted only a few times. The chain couples TRBV7-2 to TRBJ2-1; 8 positions agree with TRBD2. This CDR3 has 15 amino acids. Trimming at V came to 8 bases and at J to 4 bases, leaving 10 bases not matched to a gene. CDR1 and CDR2 (germline): SGHTA, FQGNSA. CDR3 bases: TGTGCCAGCGGCCCGGGCGGGGGGCGGTACAATGAGCAGTTCTTC. Translated, it gives CASGPGGGRYNEQFF.

This clonotype was seen more than once but under ten times. This chain links TRBV7-3 with TRBJ2-7, with TRBD1 matching 9 bases. With V trimmed by 3 bases and J by 6 bases, 3 bases remained unmatched. The V gene's germline CDR1 is SGHTA and CDR2 FQGTGA. The CDR3 contains 13 residues. The CDR3 DNA is TGTGCCAGCAGCTTTACAGGGGGCAGCGAGCAGTACTTC. This sequence encodes CASSFTGGSEQYF.

A few counts support this clonotype. The gene calls are TRBV5-4 and TRBJ2-3; TRBD2 matches 8 bases. The CDR3 covers 15 residues. With V trimmed by 3 bases and J by 0 bases, 3 bases remained unmatched. In germline, CDR1 is SGHNT, CDR2 YYREEE (reference sequence). The CDR3 region is CASSYGLASTDTQYF. The DNA for the CDR3 is TGTGCCAGCAGCTATGGACTAGCAAGCACAGATACGCAGTATTTT.

This clonotype has more than one count but fewer than ten. The rearrangement links TRBV2 to TRBJ2-1; D unresolved. V gave up 5 bases and J gave up 8 bases, with 13 bases separating them. Germline V CDR1 and CDR2: SNHLY, FYNNEI. The CDR3 spans 13 residues. Written as DNA, the CDR3 is TGTGCCAGCAGTCCCAAGTTAACGTATGAGCAGTTCTTC. Encoded protein: CASSPKLTYEQFF.

In this sample, this clonotype turned up a few times. V usage is TRBV2 and J usage is TRBJ1-1; D unclear. The length of the CDR3 is 12 residues. Trimming removed 10 bases at V and 8 bases at J, with 17 bases between. Germline V gives CDR1 SNHLY, CDR2 FYNNEI. In DNA, the CDR3 is TGTGCCACCGGACGGGAGATTAAAGAAGCTTTCTTT. Protein: CATGREIKEAFF.

The CDR3 DNA sequence: TGTGCCATCAGTACCCCCCGGCAGCTTAGTTCGACCGGGGAGCTGTTTTTT. As protein: CAISTPRQLSSTGELFF. This chain uses TRBV10-3 with TRBJ2-2; D unresolved. CDR1 is ENHRY and CDR2 is SYGVKD in the germline V gene. The CDR3 is 17 residues long. The V end lost 5 bases, the J end lost 5 bases, and 21 bases lay between the germline ends.

This clonotype was seen ten or more times. This chain uses TRBV29-1 with TRBJ1-2; TRBD1 is a possible D gene (5 bases). Germline V gives CDR1 SQVTM, CDR2 ANQGSEA. The V gene lost 5 bases and the J gene lost 3 bases, with 10 bases spanning the gap. The CDR3 runs to 12 residues. CDR3 protein: CSVIRGDYGYTF. For the CDR3, the DNA is TGCAGCGTTATAAGAGGGGACTATGGCTACACCTTC.

This clonotype has at least ten counts. The gene calls are TRBV12-3 or TRBV12-4 and TRBJ2-2; 11 nucleotides line up with TRBD1. V gave up 5 bases and J gave up 6 bases; unmatched junction bases: 8. The CDR3 consists of 16 residues. The CDR3: CASSPWTGGAAGELFF. DNA of the CDR3: TGTGCCAGCAGTCCCTGGACAGGGGGCGCGGCCGGGGAGCTGTTTTTT.

This clonotype was recorded at least ten times. The J gene is TRBJ1-1, the V gene TRBV7-9; D not resolved. The CDR3 has 12 residues. CDR1 SEHNR and CDR2 FQNEAQ come from the germline V gene (reference sequence). V lost 2 bases to trimming and J lost 4 bases, with 5 bases between them. DNA for the CDR3: TGTGCCAGCAGCTTAAGTTCCACTGAAGCTTTCTTT. It specifies CASSLSSTEAFF.

This clonotype occurred a few times. One junction end does not reproduce the germline sequence, and a read error may be involved. The V and J genes are TRBV4-3 and TRBJ2-2; tentative D call: TRBD1 (6 bases). In germline, CDR1 is LGHNA, CDR2 YSLEER. The length of the CDR3 is 14 residues. CDR3 sequence (DNA): TGCGCCAGCAGGACACAGGGTAACAGCGGGGAGCTGTTTTTT. Residues: CASRTQGNSGELFF.

This clonotype was found a few times. The chain has TRBV28 and TRBJ2-5, with D hard to call. Looked up from germline, CDR1 is MDHEN and CDR2 is SYDVKM. This CDR3 has 14 amino acids. Trimming pared 6 bases from V and 5 bases from J, leaving 16 bases between. CDR3 coding DNA: TGTGCCAGCAGCAAACAAGGGAACTTGGAGACCCAGTACTTC. Translating it yields CASSKQGNLETQYF.

The table lists this clonotype with many counts. The genes are TRBV5-6 and TRBJ2-5; unclear D gene. The V gene lost 4 bases and the J gene lost 5 bases, with 18 bases spanning the gap. CDR1 is SGHDT and CDR2 is YYEEEE in the germline V gene. The CDR3 sequence is 15 residues long. The chain's CDR3 is CASSLWTPDGETQYF. In nucleotides, the CDR3 is TGTGCCAGCAGCCTCTGGACCCCCGACGGGGAGACCCAGTACTTC.

This clonotype was observed at least ten times. This chain connects TRBV5-6 to TRBJ1-6; D unresolved. The CDR3 is 16 amino acids. V was shortened by 0 bases and J by 7 bases, with 14 bases between the two germline ends. The germline gives CDR1 SGHDT, CDR2 YYEEEE. The CDR3 DNA reads TGTGCCAGCAGCTTGGTGTTTCGTATTAGGAATTCACCCCTCCACTTT. Protein product: CASSLVFRIRNSPLHF.

This clonotype was seen at least ten times. V gene TRBV12-3 or TRBV12-4 combines with J gene TRBJ2-7; TRBD1 is a possible D gene (6 bases). V gave up 4 bases and J gave up 4 bases, with 8 bases separating them. The CDR3 sequence is 12 residues long. CDR3 bases: TGTGCCAGCAGTTCACAGGGATACGAGCAGTACGTC. This sequence encodes CASSSQGYEQYV.

The chain combines TRBV3-1 with TRBJ1-1, with D maybe TRBD1 (6 bases). V shed 2 bases and J shed 4 bases, with 17 bases lying between them. The CDR3 length is 16 residues. Germline V gene lookup returns CDR1 LGHDT and CDR2 YNNKEL (reference sequence). In DNA form, the CDR3 reads TGTGCCAGCAGCCAACGTCCGGGGGCAGGAAGCACTGAAGCTTTCTTT. It specifies CASSQRPGAGSTEAFF. The full variable domain, with the rest looked up from reference TRBV3-1 and TRBJ1-1, is DTAVSQTPKYLVTQMGNDKSIKCEQNLGHDTMYWYKQDSKKFLKIMFSYNNKELIINETVPNRFSPKSPDKAHLNLHINSLELGDSAVYFCASSQRPGAGSTEAFFGQGTRLTVV.

Ten or more counts support this clonotype. CDR3 sequence (DNA): TGCAGTGCTAGAGGACAACTGAACACTGAAGCTTTCTTT. This encodes CSARGQLNTEAFF. This chain uses TRBV20-1 with TRBJ1-1; D remains unclear. The germline V gene has CDR1 DFQATT and CDR2 SNEGSKA (reference sequence). V was cut by 1 base and J by 0 bases, with 6 bases left in between. The CDR3 runs 13 residues.

This clonotype has a count of ten or more. The chain couples TRBV5-1 to TRBJ2-3; the D gene is possibly TRBD2 (7 bases). Germline CDR1 is SGHRS and CDR2 is YFSETQ. This CDR3 is built from 16 residues. Trimming left V 0 bases short and J 5 bases short, with 16 bases between. Here the CDR3 DNA reads TGCGCCAGCAGCTTGGCCAACCCCGGGGGGCGAGATACGCAGTATTTT. Encoded protein: CASSLANPGGRDTQYF.

In its sample, this clonotype was seen many times. The rearrangement links TRBV18 to TRBJ2-1; 9 bases match TRBD2. Trimming removed 6 bases from V and 2 bases from J; junction bases left unmatched: 11. Germline-derived CDR1 and CDR2 are KGHSH and LQKENI. This CDR3 comprises 17 residues. The CDR3 DNA reads TGTGCCAGCTCGCCAGTCAAGGGGACTAGCACCTACAATGAGCAGTTCTTC. This gives the protein CASSPVKGTSTYNEQFF.

This clonotype appeared a few times. This chain joins TRBV24-1 and TRBJ2-7; the D gene is possibly TRBD2 (6 bases). Trimming removed 8 bases at V and 6 bases at J, with 10 bases between. This CDR3 is built from 11 residues. Germline CDR1 KGHDR, CDR2 SFDVKD. The CDR3 loop reads CATKEGCEQYF. CDR3 bases: TGTGCCACCAAGGAGGGGTGCGAGCAGTACTTC.

This clonotype was seen repeatedly, ten times or more. V and J are TRBV5-1 and TRBJ2-3; weak D call: TRBD1 (5 bases). CDR1 is SGHRS, CDR2 YFSETQ, per germline. The CDR3 is 15 amino acids. The V gene lost 0 bases and the J gene lost 6 bases, with 14 bases spanning the gap. In DNA, the CDR3 is TGCGCCAGCAGCTTGGGGACACCCGATGGGGATACGCAGTATTTT. Translating gives CASSLGTPDGDTQYF.

This clonotype was seen ten or more times. The chain links TRBV4-3 to TRBJ1-2; TRBD1 agrees at 8 bases. Looked up from germline, CDR1 is LGHNA and CDR2 is YSLEER. The CDR3 is made up of 16 amino acids. V shed 0 bases, J shed 5 bases, and the junction held 8 bases outside the gene matches. For the CDR3, the DNA is TGCGCCAGCAGCCAAGATTACAGGGGGATTGGGTATGGCTACACCTTC. Translation gives CASSQDYRGIGYGYTF.

The chain has TRBV5-4 and TRBJ1-2, with 8 bases fitting TRBD1. V was pared by 1 base and J by 5 bases, with 7 bases of the junction left unmatched. This CDR3 has 15 amino acids. The germline V gene has CDR1 SGHNT and CDR2 YYREEE (reference sequence). CDR3 residues: CASSLPSYRGYGYTF. The DNA of the CDR3 is TGTGCCAGCAGCTTGCCGTCGTACAGGGGGTATGGCTACACCTTC.

The chain is built from TRBV5-1 and TRBJ2-1; TRBD2 matches at 8 bases. Germline V gene data show CDR1 as SGHRS and CDR2 as YFSETQ. Germline trimming cut 10 bases from V and 2 bases from J; bases unmatched to any gene: 14. The CDR3 sequence is 16 residues long. CDR3 amino acids: CASSHSGGDPYNEQFF. Here the CDR3 DNA reads TGCGCCTCTTCTCATTCGGGGGGGGATCCCTACAATGAGCAGTTCTTC.

This clonotype was detected ten times or more. The chain is built from TRBV14 and TRBJ2-7; D remains unclear. The CDR3 contains 13 residues. Germline CDR1 SGHDN, CDR2 FVKESK. Trimming shortened V by 1 base and J by 3 bases, and 7 bases separated the two germline ends. The CDR3 DNA reads TGTGCCAGCAGCCAAGTCGGCTTCTACGAGCAGTACTTC. It yields the protein CASSQVGFYEQYF.

This clonotype appeared a few times. This chain connects TRBV5-1 to TRBJ1-2; TRBD1 matches 7 bases. This CDR3 is 14 amino acids long. In germline, CDR1 is SGHRS, CDR2 YFSETQ. V was clipped by 5 bases and J by 8 bases; unmatched bases: 12. The CDR3 loop is CASRPDRVARGYTF. As DNA, the CDR3 is TGCGCCAGCAGACCCGACAGGGTCGCGCGAGGCTACACCTTC.

This clonotype was seen more than once but under ten times. This chain links TRBV7-8 with TRBJ2-2; the D gene is possibly TRBD1 (6 bases). Germline V CDR1 and CDR2: SGHVS, FQNEAQ. The V end was cut by 3 bases, the J end by 5 bases, with 10 bases between. CDR3 length: 14 residues. For the CDR3, the DNA is TGTGCCAGCAGCTTGACCAGGGGAACCGGGGAGCTGTTTTTT. Its protein product is CASSLTRGTGELFF. Filled out from reference TRBV7-8 and TRBJ2-2, the complete variable domain reads GAGVSQSPRYKVAKRGQDVALRCDPISGHVSLFWYQQALGQGPEFLTYFQNEAQLDKSGLPSDRFFAERPEGSVSTLKIQRTQQEDSAVYLCASSLTRGTGELFFGEGSRLTVL.

This clonotype was recorded many times. The V and J genes are TRBV12-3 or TRBV12-4 and TRBJ2-2; no definite D call. The ends were cut back, 3 bases at V and 2 bases at J, with 13 bases in the middle. The CDR3 is 16 amino acids. CDR3 nucleotide sequence: TGTGCCAGCAGTTTCACCTCCGGGTCTAACACCGGGGAGCTGTTTTTT. Translating gives CASSFTSGSNTGELFF.